This record looks at one T cell receptor (beta chain) sequence and its context. Its antigen has not been determined. Base qualities are not recorded, but no much larger clone differs from it by a single base. This sample stems from a study of blood T cell repertoires in COVID-19 (dated by TCRdb to 2018 to 2020). Regarding the research as a whole: Collaborator samples came from the United States, Italy and Spain and covered acute and convalescent phases of COVID-19. The prospective study material was composed of cDNA or gDNA derived from T cells, B-cell-depleted T cells, or PBMCs. Deeply sampled blood TCRbeta repertoires from subjects exposed to, actively infected with, or recovered from COVID-19 were included in the dataset. The repertoires were made available in a free public database intended to serve as a resource for research on the immune response to SARS-CoV-2. Samples came from the ongoing ImmuneRACE study (first 160 participants) plus 1,254 subjects from 6 global collaborators. The sample metadata nearly always contained a de-identified subject ID, COVID-19 status, age in years and sex. HLA class I and class II types, where available, came from metadata supplied by the sample provider rather than from assay-based typing. The paper's findings and limits, for the study overall: How much clinical and demographic metadata was included differed by source and by participant, and the metadata was provided uncurated.

The immunoSEQ Assay, a bias-controlled multiplex PCR, was used to amplify TCRbeta CDR3 regions from genomic DNA. As for how the authors treated the data: The number of nucleated cells in each sample was estimated by amplification of reference gene primers within the assay. Sequence reads were collapsed and filtered to measure the absolute abundance of every unique TCRbeta CDR3 rearrangement. For each sample, productive Simpson clonality was calculated by taking the square root of Simpson's diversity index across productive rearrangements. The table comes from immuneACCESS by way of TCRdb, which keeps in-frame sequences with V and J called. Part of the clones is missing from these tables; in studies checked, under half for an unresolved V gene and the rest for unknown reasons. The V and J calls and clone size come from that table; D and trimming were worked out from the DNA. Across this sample there are approximately 300,000 clones, with 90% to 95% seen only once. The ten most abundant clones make up about 4.2% of the sample.

Participants in the prospective study were aged about 18 to 95 years, lived in 20 to 25 United States geographic areas, and enrolled through a virtual design. In the prospective study, participants were assigned to cohorts based on the clinical history participants reported in a screening survey and a study questionnaire. Exposed participants had been in contact, within 2 weeks of entering the study, with a person who had a PCR-confirmed or clinician-diagnosed case of COVID-19. Mobile phlebotomists in the prospective study collected whole blood, serum and a nasopharyngeal or oropharyngeal swab from every participant. Participants in the prospective study had the option to provide additional blood draws and questionnaires over an approximately two-month period. Before DNA extraction, blood samples from the prospective study were shipped at room temperature or frozen. Trimming costs V 0 bases and J 3 bases, and their ends lie 13 bases apart. CDR3 length: 16 amino acids, cysteine to phenylalanine. Solely the CDR3 DNA is kept, with 48 bases framed from the first base. The germline V gene yields LGHNA for CDR1 and YSLEER for CDR2.

In this chain, TRBV4-3 is recombined with TRBJ2-3, with the D gene call left open. The sequence was collected from a woman aged 25 to 45 who had been exposed to COVID-19. Sequencing was performed on PBMCs or T cells enriched from blood (not recorded which). The DNA sequence is given as TGCGCCAGCAGCCAAGATGTAGGCGGCCTAACAGATACGCAGTATTTT. Its coded protein is CASSQDVGGLTDTQYF.